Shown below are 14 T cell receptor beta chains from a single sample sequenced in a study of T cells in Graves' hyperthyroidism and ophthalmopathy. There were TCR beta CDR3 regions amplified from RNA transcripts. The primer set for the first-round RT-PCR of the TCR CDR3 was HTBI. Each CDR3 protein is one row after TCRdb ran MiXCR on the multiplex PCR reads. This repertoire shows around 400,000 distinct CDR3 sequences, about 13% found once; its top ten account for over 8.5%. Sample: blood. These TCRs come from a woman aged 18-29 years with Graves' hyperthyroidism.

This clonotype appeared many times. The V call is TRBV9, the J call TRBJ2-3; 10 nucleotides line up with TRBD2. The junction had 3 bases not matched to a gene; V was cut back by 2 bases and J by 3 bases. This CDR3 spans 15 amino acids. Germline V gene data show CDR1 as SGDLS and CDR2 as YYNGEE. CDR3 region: CASSVSGRGTDTQYF. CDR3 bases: TGTGCCAGCAGCGTCAGCGGGAGGGGTACAGATACGCAGTATTTT.

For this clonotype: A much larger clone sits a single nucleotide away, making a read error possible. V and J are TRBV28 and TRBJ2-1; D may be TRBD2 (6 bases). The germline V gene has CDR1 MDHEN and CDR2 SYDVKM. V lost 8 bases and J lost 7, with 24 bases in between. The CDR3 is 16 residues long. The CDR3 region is CASRQTGLRPRNEQFF. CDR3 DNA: TGTGCCAGCCGACAAACGGGACTTCGCCCCCGGAATGAGCAGTTCTTC.

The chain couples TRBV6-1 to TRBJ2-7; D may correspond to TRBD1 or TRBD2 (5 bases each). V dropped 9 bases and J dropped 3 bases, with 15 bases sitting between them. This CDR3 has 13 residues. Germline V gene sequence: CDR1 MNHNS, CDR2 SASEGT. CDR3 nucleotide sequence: TGTGCCAGTGACCCGGGACCTTTCTACGAGCAGTACTTC. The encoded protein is CASDPGPFYEQYF.

The CDR3 DNA reads TGCAGTGCCCTCAGGGGATATGAGCAGTTCTTC. Amino acid sequence: CSALRGYEQFF. V and J are TRBV20-1 and TRBJ2-1; maybe TRBD1 (6 bases). Germline CDR1 and CDR2: DFQATT and SNEGSKA (reference sequence). V was shortened by 6 bases and J by 8 bases, with 11 bases between the two germline ends. This CDR3 spans 11 amino acids.

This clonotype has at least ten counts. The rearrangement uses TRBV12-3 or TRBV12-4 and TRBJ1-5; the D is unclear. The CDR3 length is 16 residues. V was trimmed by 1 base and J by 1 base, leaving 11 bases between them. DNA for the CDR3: TGTGCCAGCAGTTTAGGCCCAAAAGGGAGCAATCAGCCCCAGCATTTT. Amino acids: CASSLGPKGSNQPQHF.

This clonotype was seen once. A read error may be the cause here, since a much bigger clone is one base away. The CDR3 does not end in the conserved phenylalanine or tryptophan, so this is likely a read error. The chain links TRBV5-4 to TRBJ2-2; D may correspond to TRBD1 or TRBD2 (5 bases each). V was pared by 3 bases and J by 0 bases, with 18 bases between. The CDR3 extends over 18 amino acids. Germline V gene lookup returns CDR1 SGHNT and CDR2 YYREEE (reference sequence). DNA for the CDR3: TGTGCCAGCAGCTACAACCCCCGGGGCTCAGCGAACACCGGGGAGCTGTTTTCT. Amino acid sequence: CASSYNPRGSANTGELFS.

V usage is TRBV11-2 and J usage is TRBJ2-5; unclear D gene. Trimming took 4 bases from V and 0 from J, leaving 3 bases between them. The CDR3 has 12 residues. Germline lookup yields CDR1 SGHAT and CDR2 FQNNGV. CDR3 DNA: TGTGCCAGCAGCTGGGACCAAGAGACCCAGTACTTC. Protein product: CASSWDQETQYF.

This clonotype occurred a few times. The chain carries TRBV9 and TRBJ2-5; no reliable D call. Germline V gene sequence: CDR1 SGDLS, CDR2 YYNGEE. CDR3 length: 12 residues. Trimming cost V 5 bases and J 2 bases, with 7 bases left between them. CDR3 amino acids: CASRGSQETQYF. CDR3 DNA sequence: TGTGCCAGCAGAGGCAGTCAAGAGACCCAGTACTTC.

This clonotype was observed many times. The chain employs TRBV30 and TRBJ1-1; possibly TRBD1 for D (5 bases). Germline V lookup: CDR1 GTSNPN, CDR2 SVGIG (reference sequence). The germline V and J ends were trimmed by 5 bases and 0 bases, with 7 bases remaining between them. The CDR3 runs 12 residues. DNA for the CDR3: TGTGCCTGGGGGGGGTTGAACACTGAAGCTTTCTTT. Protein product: CAWGGLNTEAFF.

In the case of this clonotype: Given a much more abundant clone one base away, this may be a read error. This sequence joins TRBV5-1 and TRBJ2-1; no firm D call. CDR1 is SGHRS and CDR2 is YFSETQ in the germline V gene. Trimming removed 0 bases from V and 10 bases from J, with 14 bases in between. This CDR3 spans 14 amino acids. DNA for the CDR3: TGCGCCAGCAGCTTGGGGTATCGGACCGGCGAGCAGTTCTTC. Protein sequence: CASSLGYRTGEQFF.

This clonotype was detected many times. CDR3 nucleotide sequence: TGTGCCAGCACTCCCGCCGGGGCGGGGACCCGCACAGATACGCAGTATTTT. Protein product: CASTPAGAGTRTDTQYF. This chain joins TRBV27 and TRBJ2-3; maybe TRBD2 (6 bases). Germline CDR1 is MNHEY and CDR2 is SMNVEV (reference sequence). Trimming took off 7 bases at V and 1 base at J, with 21 bases between the two ends. This CDR3 region has 17 residues.

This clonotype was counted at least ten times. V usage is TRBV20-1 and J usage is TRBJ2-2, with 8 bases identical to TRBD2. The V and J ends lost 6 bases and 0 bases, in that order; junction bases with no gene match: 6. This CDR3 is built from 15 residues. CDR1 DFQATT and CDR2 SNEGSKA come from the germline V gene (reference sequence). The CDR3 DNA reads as TGCAGTGCCTCCTTAGCGGGGTCGAACACCGGGGAGCTGTTTTTT. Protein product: CSASLAGSNTGELFF.

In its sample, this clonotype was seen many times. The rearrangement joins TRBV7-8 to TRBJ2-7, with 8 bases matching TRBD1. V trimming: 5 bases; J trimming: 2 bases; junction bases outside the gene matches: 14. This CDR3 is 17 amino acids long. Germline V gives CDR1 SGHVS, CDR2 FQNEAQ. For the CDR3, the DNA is TGTGCCAGCAGCCTAAGGGGACAGGAGACCCCTCCCTACGAGCAGTACTTC. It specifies CASSLRGQETPPYEQYF. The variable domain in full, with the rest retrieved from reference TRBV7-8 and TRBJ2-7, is GAGVSQSPRYKVAKRGQDVALRCDPISGHVSLFWYQQALGQGPEFLTYFQNEAQLDKSGLPSDRFFAERPEGSVSTLKIQRTQQEDSAVYLCASSLRGQETPPYEQYFGPGTRLTVT.

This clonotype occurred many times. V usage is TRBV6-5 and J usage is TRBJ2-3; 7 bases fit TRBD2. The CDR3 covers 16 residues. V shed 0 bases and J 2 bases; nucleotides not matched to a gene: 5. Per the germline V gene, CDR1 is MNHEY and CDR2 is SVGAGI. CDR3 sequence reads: CASSYSWGGLTDTQYF. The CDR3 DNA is TGTGCCAGCAGTTACTCGTGGGGAGGGCTCACAGATACGCAGTATTTT.